What follows are 15 T cell receptor beta chains derived from one specimen sequenced in a study of blood T cells in healthy people across ages. Next came a second PCR, run for roughly 7 to 12 cycles, which used a sample-barcoded 5' primer along with a J-beta primer mix. TCRdb recomputed calls from the 5' RACE reads with MiXCR, one row per CDR3 protein. The data show around 870,000 distinct CDR3 sequences, under 30% seen once. The source material was blood. The receptors stem from a woman over 75 in good health.

This CDR3 reads CASSPTDRDSPLHF. Here the CDR3 DNA reads TGTGCCAGCAGCCCGACAGACAGGGATTCACCCCTCCACTTT. The chain employs TRBV3-1 and TRBJ1-6; 7 bases line up with TRBD1. This CDR3 has 14 residues. After removal of 4 bases from V and 8 bases from J, the junction contained 5 bases not matched to a gene. Germline CDR1 LGHDT, CDR2 YNNKEL (reference sequence).

This rearrangement joins TRBV18 to TRBJ2-3, with D perhaps matching TRBD1 (6 bases). Trimming left V 4 bases short and J 2 bases short, with 10 bases between. The CDR3 contains 14 residues. Germline V gene data show CDR1 as KGHSH and CDR2 as LQKENI. DNA for the CDR3: TGTGCCAGCTCACTTACAGGGAACACAGATACGCAGTATTTT. This sequence encodes CASSLTGNTDTQYF.

Turning to this clonotype: This clone may be a read error of a much larger clone one base away. V and J are TRBV7-9 and TRBJ2-1; the D gene is possibly TRBD2 (5 bases). CDR1 SEHNR and CDR2 FQNEAQ come from the germline V gene (reference sequence). The length of the CDR3 is 14 residues. The CDR3 spells CASTLPEAYNERFF. Here the CDR3 DNA reads TGTGCCAGCACCTTACCGGAGGCCTACAATGAGCGGTTCTTC.

This clonotype was recorded at least ten times. The rearrangement links TRBV9 to TRBJ2-3; a weak D match, TRBD1 (6 bases). The CDR3 is made up of 17 amino acids. Germline V CDR1 and CDR2: SGDLS, YYNGEE. V lost 0 bases and J lost 0, with 14 bases in between. As DNA, the CDR3 is TGTGCCAGCAGCGTAGGTAGGACAGACCCTAGCACAGATACGCAGTATTTT. It yields the protein CASSVGRTDPSTDTQYF. The full variable domain, rest sourced from reference TRBV9 and TRBJ2-3, is DSGVTQTPKHLITATGQRVTLRCSPRSGDLSVYWYQQSLDQGLQFLIQYYNGEERAKGNILERFSAQQFPDLHSELNLSSLELGDSALYFCASSVGRTDPSTDTQYFGPGTRLTVL.

V usage is TRBV27 and J usage is TRBJ1-2; no reliable D call. Trimming removed 5 bases at V and 3 bases at J, with 10 bases between. The CDR3 covers 13 residues. Looked up from germline, CDR1 is MNHEY and CDR2 is SMNVEV (reference sequence). CDR3 region: CASSAGLYYGYTF. The CDR3 DNA reads TGTGCCAGCAGTGCCGGACTTTACTATGGCTACACCTTC.

In its sample, this clonotype was seen a few times. The V and J genes are TRBV6-6 and TRBJ1-1; D not resolved. In germline, CDR1 is MNHNY, CDR2 SVGAGI (reference sequence). With 5 bases removed from V and 4 bases from J, the gap between germline ends came to 8 bases. This CDR3 is built from 12 residues. The chain's CDR3 is CASSPHGTEAFF. CDR3 sequence (DNA): TGTGCCAGCAGTCCCCATGGCACTGAAGCTTTCTTT.

Ten or more counts support this clonotype. This chain connects TRBV4-3 to TRBJ2-3, with D perhaps TRBD2 (5 bases). CDR3 size: 20 residues. Germline V gene data show CDR1 as LGHNA and CDR2 as YSLEER. Trimming removed 0 bases at V and 2 bases at J, with 24 bases between. The CDR3 spells CASSQDLGETSGWNTDTQYF. Written as DNA, the CDR3 is TGCGCCAGCAGCCAAGACCTCGGGGAAACATCCGGTTGGAACACAGATACGCAGTATTTT.

V usage is TRBV5-1 and J usage is TRBJ1-2, with D unclear. The CDR3 covers 14 residues. V lost 2 bases and J 4 bases, leaving 12 bases between the germline ends. Germline V gives CDR1 SGHRS, CDR2 YFSETQ. The DNA of the CDR3 is TGCGCCAGCAGCTTTGAGGGATCCGGCTATGGCTACACCTTC. Translating it yields CASSFEGSGYGYTF.

This clonotype was recorded a few times. The chain combines TRBV18 with TRBJ2-1; D possibly corresponds to TRBD1 (5 bases). The last part of the DNA fits TRBJ2-7 better; the J call may be wrong. This CDR3 is 16 amino acids long. Germline V gives CDR1 KGHSH, CDR2 LQKENI. This chain's CDR3 is CASSPNIQGSYNEQYF. In DNA form, the CDR3 reads TGTGCCAGCTCACCGAACATCCAGGGCTCCTACAATGAGCAGTACTTC.

In its sample, this clonotype was seen once. The J gene is TRBJ1-5, the V gene TRBV28; D unclear. The CDR3 has 15 residues. CDR1 and CDR2 (germline): MDHEN, SYDVKM. Trimming took 0 bases from V and 1 from J, leaving 7 bases between them. This CDR3 reads CASSLWGSSNQPQHF. CDR3 sequence (DNA): TGTGCCAGCAGTTTATGGGGCTCGAGCAATCAGCCCCAGCATTTT.

This clonotype was counted many times. This sequence joins TRBV6-5 and TRBJ2-7; a possible D gene is TRBD2 (6 bases). The CDR3 consists of 14 residues. CDR1 is MNHEY, CDR2 SVGAGI, per germline. The germline V and J ends were trimmed by 5 bases and 2 bases, with 13 bases remaining between them. The CDR3 nucleotides read TGTGCCAGCAGTGATCAGGGAGGCGCCTACGAGCAGTACTTC. It is translated as CASSDQGGAYEQYF.

In its sample, this clonotype was seen many times. The rearrangement uses TRBV4-1 and TRBJ2-7, with TRBD1 matching over 7 bases. Per the germline V gene, CDR1 is MGHRA and CDR2 is YSYEKL. This CDR3 contains 15 residues. V dropped 3 bases and J dropped 6; count of bases not matched to a gene: 11. CDR3: CASSQATITGVEQYF. DNA of the CDR3: TGCGCCAGCAGCCAGGCCACCATTACAGGGGTCGAGCAGTACTTC.

On this clonotype itself: A read error is possible here, since a much larger clone lies one base away. This rearrangement joins TRBV20-1 to TRBJ2-2; 8 positions match TRBD1. The CDR3 has 16 amino acids. Germline V gene sequence: CDR1 DFQATT, CDR2 SNEGSKA (reference sequence). CDR3 in amino acids: CSAPIRRTGFTGERFF. DNA of the CDR3: TGCAGTGCTCCCATCCGCCGGACAGGGTTCACCGGGGAGCGGTTTTTT.

The V call is TRBV6-6, the J call TRBJ1-2; the D gene is possibly TRBD1 (5 bases). V was clipped by 4 bases and J by 3 bases, with 15 bases between them. The CDR3 runs to 15 residues. CDR1 and CDR2 (germline): MNHNY, SVGAGI (reference sequence). CDR3: CASSSTGGDHYGYTF. The CDR3 DNA reads TGTGCCAGCAGTTCTACTGGGGGGGATCACTATGGCTACACCTTC.

The chain combines TRBV2 with TRBJ2-2, with D hard to call. Trimming cost V 4 bases and J 0 bases, with 9 bases left between them. Germline CDR1 reads SNHLY; CDR2 reads FYNNEI. CDR3 length: 15 residues. CDR3 sequence (DNA): TGTGCCAGCAGTGTGTCCTCGTCGAACACCGGGGAGCTGTTTTTT. It codes for CASSVSSSNTGELFF.